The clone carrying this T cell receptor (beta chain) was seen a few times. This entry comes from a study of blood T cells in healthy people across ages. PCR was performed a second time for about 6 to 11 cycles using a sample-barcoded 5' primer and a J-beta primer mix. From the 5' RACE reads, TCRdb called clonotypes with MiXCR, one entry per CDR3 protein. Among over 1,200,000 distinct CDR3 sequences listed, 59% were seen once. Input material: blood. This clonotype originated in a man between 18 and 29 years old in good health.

The CDR3 spells CASSGRDSYSYEQYF. CDR3 bases: TGTGCCAGCAGTGGCCGGGACAGTTATTCCTACGAGCAGTACTTC. The chain couples TRBV6-1 to TRBJ2-7; 7 nucleotides match TRBD1. The germline V gene encodes CDR1 MNHNS and CDR2 SASEGT. Trimming removed 4 bases from V and 1 base from J; junction bases left unmatched: 7. The CDR3 length is 15 residues.